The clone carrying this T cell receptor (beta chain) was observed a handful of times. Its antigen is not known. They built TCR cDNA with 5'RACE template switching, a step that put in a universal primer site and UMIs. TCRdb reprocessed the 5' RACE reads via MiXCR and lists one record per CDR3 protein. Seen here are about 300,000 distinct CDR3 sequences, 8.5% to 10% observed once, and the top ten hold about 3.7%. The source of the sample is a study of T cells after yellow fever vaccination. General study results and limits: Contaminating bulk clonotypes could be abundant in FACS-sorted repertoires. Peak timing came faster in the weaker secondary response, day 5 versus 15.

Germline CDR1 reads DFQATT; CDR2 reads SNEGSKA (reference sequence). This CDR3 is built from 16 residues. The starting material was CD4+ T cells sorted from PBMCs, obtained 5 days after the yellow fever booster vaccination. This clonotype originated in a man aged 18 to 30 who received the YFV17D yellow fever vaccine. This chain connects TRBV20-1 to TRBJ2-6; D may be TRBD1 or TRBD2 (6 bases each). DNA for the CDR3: TGCAGCCCGAACGGGGGCAGACTCTCTGGGGCCAACGTCCTGACTTTC. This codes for CSPNGGRLSGANVLTF.